Listed below are T cell receptor beta chains from one sample, sequenced in a study of blood T cell repertoires in COVID-19. TCRdb's table, derived via immunoSEQ multiplex PCR, lists solely in-frame clones and lacks some. The sample includes 200,000 to 250,000 clones, 84% of them seen just once. The sample comprised peripheral blood. These receptors were obtained from an elderly woman with active or convalescent COVID-19. The CDR3 runs from the conserved cysteine through the conserved F or W. The order of the fields is CDR3 DNA, CDR3 protein, clone size, D gene, J gene, V gene. The D gene is left open where the match is weak. Rows give clone size only sometimes, using once, few, many, or a class for an expanded clone.

DNA: TGTGCCAGCTCCTCACTGGGGCTTCCTGCAGATACGCAGTATTTT; CDR3: CASSSLGLPADTQYF; size: .; D: .; J: TRBJ2-3; V: TRBV27
DNA: TGTGCCAGCAGCATCCACCCGGGTCCCGACGTCATGGAGACCCAGTACTTC; CDR3: CASSIHPGPDVMETQYF; size: .; D: .; J: TRBJ2-5; V: TRBV9
DNA: TGTGCCAGCAGCCGAGTCGGGGCGGGAGGGGGAGATACGCAGTATTTT; CDR3: CASSRVGAGGGDTQYF; size: .; D: TRBD2; J: TRBJ2-3; V: TRBV9
DNA: TGTGCCAGCAGTGCTAGCAGACTGGCTGGAAACACCATATATTTT; CDR3: CASSASRLAGNTIYF; size: .; D: .; J: TRBJ1-3; V: TRBV25-1
DNA: TGCGCCAGCAGCCAAGATACGGGAAATTCACCCCTCCACTTT; CDR3: CASSQDTGNSPLHF; size: .; D: .; J: TRBJ1-6; V: TRBV4-3
DNA: TGCGCCAGCAGCCCCCTCGAGCAGGGTCGAATCTACGAGCAGTACTTC; CDR3: CASSPLEQGRIYEQYF; size: .; D: .; J: TRBJ2-7; V: TRBV4-1
DNA: TGTGCCAGCAGCAAAAGCGGGCAGGACTACAATGAGCAGTTCTTC; CDR3: CASSKSGQDYNEQFF; size: .; D: .; J: TRBJ2-1; V: TRBV21-1
DNA: TGTGCCAGCAGCTTAACGGGGCGTTCACCCCTCCACTTT; CDR3: CASSLTGRSPLHF; size: .; D: .; J: TRBJ1-6; V: TRBV7-3
DNA: TGCAGTGCTCGCGGGGCGGGAGCCCTCCACTTT; CDR3: CSARGAGALHF; size: few; D: .; J: TRBJ1-6; V: TRBV20-1
DNA: TGTGCCTGGAGTGACAGGACGGATCAGCCCCAGCATTTT; CDR3: CAWSDRTDQPQHF; size: .; D: .; J: TRBJ1-5; V: TRBV30
DNA: TGCGCCAGCAGCTTGGGTCAGGGAAGCAATCAGCCCCAGCATTTT; CDR3: CASSLGQGSNQPQHF; size: .; D: .; J: TRBJ1-5; V: TRBV5-1